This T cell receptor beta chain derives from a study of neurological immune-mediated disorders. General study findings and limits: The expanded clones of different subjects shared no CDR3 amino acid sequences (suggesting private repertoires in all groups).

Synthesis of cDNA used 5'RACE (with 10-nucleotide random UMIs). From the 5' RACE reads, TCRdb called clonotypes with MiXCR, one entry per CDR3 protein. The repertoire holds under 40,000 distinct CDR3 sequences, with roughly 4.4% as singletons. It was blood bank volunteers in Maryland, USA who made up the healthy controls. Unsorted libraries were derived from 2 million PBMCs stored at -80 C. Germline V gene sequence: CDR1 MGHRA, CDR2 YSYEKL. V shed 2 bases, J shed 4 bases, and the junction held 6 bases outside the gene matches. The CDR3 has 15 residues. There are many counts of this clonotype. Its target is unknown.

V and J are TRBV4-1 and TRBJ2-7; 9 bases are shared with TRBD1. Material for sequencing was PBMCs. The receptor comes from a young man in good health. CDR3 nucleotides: TGCGCCAGCAGCCAACCGGGACAGGGCCATTACGAGCAGTACTTC. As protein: CASSQPGQGHYEQYF.